This TCR beta chain was identified during a study of T-cell memory formation after mild COVID-19 listed by TCRdb under 2021. As for the study more broadly: Most TCR sequence clusters were specific to one of the two donors. In a couple of donors, T-cell clones that expanded and contracted after mild COVID-19 were followed by sequencing TCRalpha and TCRbeta repertoires longitudinally. The cohort comprised two young, previously healthy adult volunteers, one female and one male. Beyond this particular receptor, the publication reports: Only a couple of mild cases were covered by the study, and larger cohorts that include severe cases with pre-infection samples were considered necessary. Some responding clones were found in pre-infection memory, which suggests that pre-existing cross-reactive memory T cells took part in the SARS-CoV-2 response. SARS-CoV-2 specificity was not confirmed for the second-wave clones peaking on day 37. From day 15 to 85, contracting clones showed balanced CD4/CD8 phenotypes, whereas a second wave of clones that expanded from day 15 to 37 leaned towards CD4+. Contracting CD4+ clones appeared mostly in the CM and EM memory subsets, whereas CD8+ clones were enriched in EMRA.

Ficoll-Paque density gradient centrifugation was used to isolate PBMCs. The sequencing machine was an Illumina NovaSeq 6000. TCRalpha and TCRbeta cDNA libraries were built by 5'RACE with constant-segment primers, adding sample barcodes and unique molecular identifiers. RNA was extracted from every sample with Trizol reagent. Library amplification was performed in two PCR steps, and a second sample barcode and Illumina TruSeq adapters were introduced in the second step. Sequencing of the libraries was done on an Illumina NovaSeq, producing 2 x 150 bp paired-end reads. As for the original processing: With migec v1.2.7, reads were demultiplexed and then collapsed into UMI-guided consensus sequences. With mixcr v2.1.11, UMI consensuses were aligned to TRA and TRB V and J templates and assembled into clonotypes. A clonotype was counted as expanded or contracted only if both edgeR and NoisET called the change significant, with noise models trained on biological replicates. For edgeR calls, a false discovery rate-adjusted p below 0.01 and a log2 fold-change threshold of 1 were applied. As an exploratory analysis of dynamics, max-normalized trajectories of the 1000 most abundant clonotypes were examined by PCA with hierarchical clustering. The CD4 or CD8 phenotype of responding clones was assigned using the separately sequenced CD4+ and CD8+ repertoires. TCRdb cleaned the public reads at Q25 with fastp, built clones with MiXCR and kept in-frame beta chains. Duplicate CDR3 protein sequences are folded into a single record with the most common DNA and genes. None of the V and J calls come from the authors' own analysis; TCRdb made them. This sample gives 250,000 to 300,000 distinct CDR3 sequences in total; 15% to 20% of them show up just once. The ten largest clones capture less than 30% of the sample.

About this clonotype: Its binding antigen is unknown. Base qualities were left out, and no much larger clone turns up one base away.

From its cysteine to its phenylalanine, the CDR3 spans 13 amino acids. Of all the DNA, just the CDR3 is kept, 39 bases in frame from base 1. The V and J ends are trimmed by 8 bases and 8 bases, leaving 13 bases between them. From a lookup of the germline V gene, CDR1 and CDR2 are KGHSH and LQKENI. Sequencing was carried out using PBMCs or a T cell subset sorted from them (not recorded which). The receptor's source is a man aged 18 to 30 who had mild COVID-19 (a few samples of this study predate the infection). The sample titles of this study are shuffled in the database, so cell type and time point are left out; the donor was told from shared clones. The sequence links TRBV18 to TRBJ1-6; no D gene can be assigned with confidence. At the DNA level, the sequence is TGTGCCAGCCGGGCGGACCAGGATTCACCCCTCCACTTT. Translated, it gives CASRADQDSPLHF.